This TCR beta chain was identified in a study of PD-1 blockade in classical Hodgkin lymphoma. As concerns this clone: As yet, its antigen is unknown.

Study results and limitations: Nivolumab initiated under 1 year post-ASCT led to patient exclusion. Similar baseline diversity was found in complete responders and newly diagnosed patients. A significant rise in TCR diversity was seen by C4D1 for CD4+ cells but not for CD8+ cells. No one has yet defined what causes the repertoire differences, which may be disease activity or prior therapy.

The CDR3 sequence is 14 residues long. Some clones are missing from TCRdb's copy, which holds only in-frame ones; the method was immunoSEQ multiplex PCR. The data show 72,000 or so clones, 90% to 95% seen once. All patients relapsed after autologous stem cell transplantation, and brentuximab vedotin exposure varied. The genes are TRBV21-1 and TRBJ2-7; the table's D call, TRBD2, has no DNA check behind it. TRBV21-1 is classified as a pseudogene. The sample consisted of peripheral blood mononuclear cells (PBMCs), taken at baseline. This receptor was taken from a human donor with classical Hodgkin lymphoma. The CDR3 DNA reads TGTGCCGAATGGCGGGTTAACCCTAGAAACGAGCAGTACTTC. Protein product: CAEWRVNPRNEQYF.